One and the same sample provided the 9 T cell receptor beta chains below, sequenced in a study of shared clonotypes between healthy human individuals (dated by TCRdb to 2020 to 2022). Libraries were made using the immunoSEQ multiplex PCR assay. TCRdb re-hosts the immuneACCESS table, in-frame sequences only. Its copies lack some clones; in the studies checked, an unresolved V gene accounts for under half of them, and the cause for the rest is not known. The sample data list 1.5 million to 2.5 million clones, and roughly 94% of these were observed just once. 0.9% to 1.5% of the sample is held by the ten biggest clonotypes. CD8 naive samples were obtained by positive selection for CCR7 among CD45RO-negative cells, yielding a CD45RA+CCR7+ population from which TemRA cells were excluded. The sequenced material came from naive CD8+ T cells sorted from blood. The cell subset or site label on this specimen signifies: CD45RA+CCR7+. The receptors were sampled from a man younger than 35 in good health.

The J gene is TRBJ2-1, the V gene TRBV7-9; weak D call: TRBD2 (5 bases). Germline lookup yields CDR1 SEHNR and CDR2 FQNEAQ (reference sequence). This CDR3 is built from 14 residues. The V and J ends lost 2 bases and 8 bases respectively, with 13 bases between them. CDR3 sequence reads: CASSLPVGEYEQFF. In DNA, the CDR3 is TGTGCCAGCAGCTTACCGGTGGGAGAATATGAGCAGTTCTTC.

The chain is built from TRBV2 and TRBJ1-6; 9 bases agree with TRBD1. Trimming removed 3 bases from V and 8 bases from J; junction bases left unmatched: 5. Per the germline V gene, CDR1 is SNHLY and CDR2 is FYNNEI. CDR3 length: 15 amino acids. The CDR3 DNA reads as TGTGCCAGCAGTGATCCGGGACAGGGTGATTCACCCCTCCACTTT. It translates to CASSDPGQGDSPLHF.

V and J are TRBV10-3 and TRBJ2-7, with 9 bases fitting TRBD2. CDR1 and CDR2 (germline): ENHRY, SYGVKD. With V trimmed by 10 bases and J by 0 bases, 16 bases remained unmatched. This CDR3 contains 17 residues. The CDR3 nucleotides read TGTGCCAGTGCCGGGACTAGCACTGGACAGAGCTCCTACGAGCAGTACTTC. Amino acid sequence: CASAGTSTGQSSYEQYF.

J is TRBJ2-2 and V is TRBV6-5; maybe TRBD1 (5 bases). This CDR3 contains 15 residues. Germline V gene data show CDR1 as MNHEY and CDR2 as SVGAGI. Trimming removed 5 bases at V and 4 bases at J, with 14 bases between. The CDR3 region is CASSTPSQGTGELFF. CDR3 sequence (DNA): TGTGCCAGCAGTACCCCTTCTCAGGGCACCGGGGAGCTGTTTTTT.

The chain joins TRBV9 to TRBJ2-7, with D possibly being TRBD1 (6 bases). V was pared by 0 bases and J by 5 bases, with 9 bases between. The CDR3 runs to 13 residues. Germline V CDR1 and CDR2: SGDLS, YYNGEE. For the CDR3, the DNA is TGTGCCAGCAGCGTAGTACAGGGTGACGAGCAGTACTTC. Encoded protein: CASSVVQGDEQYF.

V and J are TRBV27 and TRBJ2-7, with D perhaps matching TRBD2 (5 bases). Germline values: CDR1 MNHEY, CDR2 SMNVEV (reference sequence). The CDR3 spans 15 residues. Trimming removed 5 bases at V and 2 bases at J, with 16 bases between. CDR3 sequence (DNA): TGTGCCAGCAGTCCAACGGGGTCTGGAACCTACGAGCAGTACTTC. It encodes CASSPTGSGTYEQYF.

The V gene is TRBV7-9, the J gene TRBJ1-4, with D maybe TRBD1 (5 bases). V was trimmed by 2 bases and J by 5 bases, leaving 12 bases between them. Germline V gives CDR1 SEHNR, CDR2 FQNEAQ (reference sequence). The CDR3 loop spans 15 amino acids. The CDR3 region is CASSLRDLTNEKLFF. DNA of the CDR3: TGTGCCAGCAGCTTACGGGACTTGACGAATGAAAAACTGTTTTTT. Combining the CDR3 with reference TRBV7-9 and TRBJ1-4 gives the whole variable domain DTGVSQNPRHKITKRGQNVTFRCDPISEHNRLYWYRQTLGQGPEFLTYFQNEAQLEKSRLLSDRFSAERPKGSFSTLEIQRTEQGDSAMYLCASSLRDLTNEKLFFGSGTQLSVL.

This clone was seen just once. The junction departs from germline at one end; a sequencing error may be responsible. The chain uses TRBV27 and TRBJ2-7; no firm D call. CDR1 is MNHEY and CDR2 is SMNVEV in the germline V gene (reference sequence). This CDR3 contains 13 residues. The CDR3 sequence is CASSVSPNFEQYF. CDR3 bases: TGTGCCAGCAGTGTATCCCCCAACTTCGAGCAGTACTTC.

Worth noting for this clone: Other DNA sequences from this sample encode an identical CDR3 as well. The chain joins TRBV27 to TRBJ2-7; D is uncertain. The CDR3 is 13 residues long. Germline values: CDR1 MNHEY, CDR2 SMNVEV (reference sequence). V lost 2 bases, J lost 2 bases, and 7 bases lay in between. Here the CDR3 reads CASSLGRTYEQYF. The CDR3 DNA is TGTGCCAGCAGTTTAGGCCGTACCTACGAGCAGTACTTC.